These 25 T cell receptor beta chains were all obtained from the same sample, sequenced in a study. One entry per CDR3 protein, called by TCRdb with MiXCR from the RT-PCR reads. The table includes around 700,000 distinct CDR3 sequences, 13% to 15% detected once. The sample taken for sequencing was memory CD4+ T cells from blood. These receptors came from a female donor in good health, serving as a healthy control.

This chain uses TRBV7-9 with TRBJ1-1; D not resolved. Germline V CDR1 and CDR2: SEHNR, FQNEAQ (reference sequence). The CDR3 runs to 14 residues. The V end lost 5 bases, the J end lost 2 bases, and 12 bases lay between the germline ends. DNA for the CDR3: TGTGCCAGCAGCCCCCTGGGATTTAACACTGAAGCTTTCTTT. Protein: CASSPLGFNTEAFF.

This clonotype was seen ten or more times. The chain has TRBV20-1 and TRBJ2-1; 8 nucleotides line up with TRBD2. The V segment lost 2 bases and the J segment 6 bases; nucleotides outside the gene matches: 12. CDR3 length: 16 amino acids. Germline CDR1 reads DFQATT; CDR2 reads SNEGSKA (reference sequence). The CDR3 spells CSARRPFGGLVNEQFF. The CDR3 nucleotides are TGCAGTGCTAGACGACCTTTTGGGGGACTAGTCAATGAGCAGTTCTTC.

This chain joins TRBV7-9 and TRBJ1-2; D not certain. This CDR3 is built from 14 residues. The V end was cut by 2 bases, the J end by 1 base, with 8 bases between. Germline-derived CDR1 and CDR2 are SEHNR and FQNEAQ (reference sequence). CDR3 region: CASSLRENNYGYTF. The CDR3 DNA reads as TGTGCCAGCAGCTTAAGGGAAAATAACTATGGCTACACCTTC.

This chain connects TRBV12-3 or TRBV12-4 to TRBJ1-1; 8 bases agree with TRBD1. This CDR3 is built from 14 residues. V lost 7 bases and J lost 1; bases outside the gene matches: 5. CDR3 nucleotides: TGTGCCAGCAATCTGCAGGGGGCGAACACTGAAGCTTTCTTT. Protein: CASNLQGANTEAFF.

This clonotype was detected only a few times. V gene TRBV6-6 combines with J gene TRBJ2-1; D not resolved. CDR3 length: 14 residues. V gave up 7 bases and J gave up 8 bases, with 18 bases separating them. Germline V CDR1 and CDR2: MNHNY, SVGAGI (reference sequence). CDR3 region: CASTIGSSSYEQFF. Here the CDR3 DNA reads TGTGCCAGCACCATTGGTAGCTCGTCCTATGAGCAGTTCTTC.

This clonotype was seen only a few times. The rearrangement uses TRBV28 and TRBJ2-1; 10 nucleotides line up with TRBD2. This CDR3 spans 15 amino acids. In germline, CDR1 is MDHEN, CDR2 SYDVKM. With V trimmed by 7 bases and J by 7 bases, 10 bases remained unmatched. Written as DNA, the CDR3 is TGTGCCAGCAAGGCTAGCGGGAGCATATGGAATGAGCAGTTCTTC. This sequence encodes CASKASGSIWNEQFF.

This clonotype showed up many times. The chain couples TRBV12-3 or TRBV12-4 to TRBJ2-3; D remains unclear. Trimming pared 3 bases from V and 1 base from J, leaving 8 bases between. The CDR3 length is 14 residues. CDR3 residues: CASSFDVGTDTQYF. The CDR3 DNA reads TGTGCCAGCAGTTTCGATGTGGGCACAGATACGCAGTATTTT.

This clonotype was seen repeatedly, ten times or more. The CDR3 coding sequence is TGCAGCGTTGAAGATCAGGCGGGGACCCAGTACTTC. Translated, it gives CSVEDQAGTQYF. The chain couples TRBV29-1 to TRBJ2-5; the D gene is possibly TRBD2 (5 bases). Germline V CDR1 and CDR2: SQVTM, ANQGSEA. This CDR3 comprises 12 residues. Between the trimmed V and J ends, which lost 0 bases and 7 bases, there was a span of 9 bases.

CDR3 bases: TGTGCCAGCAGCCCCCGGTGGGACAGAAGGGGAAACACCATATATTTT. It translates to CASSPRWDRRGNTIYF. J is TRBJ1-3 and V is TRBV5-5; 7 bases are a match to TRBD1. V was pared by 4 bases and J by 4 bases, with 11 bases of the junction left unmatched. The CDR3 extends over 16 amino acids. Germline lookup yields CDR1 SGHKS and CDR2 YYEKEE (reference sequence).

This clonotype was found many times. The CDR3 spells CASSYSYQPQHF. The CDR3, as DNA: TGTGCCAGCAGTTACAGTTATCAGCCCCAGCATTTT. The J gene is TRBJ1-5, the V gene TRBV6-2 or TRBV6-3; D unclear. The length of the CDR3 is 12 residues. V lost 2 bases and J lost 5, with 4 bases in between. Germline V lookup: CDR1 MNHEY, CDR2 SVGEGT.

This clonotype was seen many times. This chain uses TRBV6-1 with TRBJ2-1; D remains unclear. The ends were cut back, 6 bases at V and 3 bases at J, with 9 bases in the middle. The CDR3 consists of 13 residues. In germline, CDR1 is MNHNS, CDR2 SASEGT. In DNA form, the CDR3 reads TGTGCCAGCAGATACGGATACTACAATGAGCAGTTCTTC. Translated: CASRYGYYNEQFF.

The chain carries TRBV5-1 and TRBJ1-4, with 7 bases identical to TRBD1. The V gene's germline CDR1 is SGHRS and CDR2 YFSETQ. Trimming removed 0 bases from V and 0 bases from J; junction bases left unmatched: 5. The CDR3 has 17 amino acids. The CDR3 spells CASSLDGQAATNEKLFF. DNA of the CDR3: TGCGCCAGCAGCTTGGATGGACAGGCTGCAACTAATGAAAAACTGTTTTTT.

This clonotype came up many times. The chain is built from TRBV6-2 or TRBV6-3 and TRBJ1-1; D perhaps matches TRBD1 (5 bases). Per the germline V gene, CDR1 is MNHEY and CDR2 is SVGEGT. The V and J ends lost 7 bases and 11 bases respectively, with 17 bases between them. This CDR3 is 12 amino acids long. The CDR3, as DNA: TGTGCCAGCACTACCTCCGCCAGGGATGCTTTCTTT. Translating gives CASTTSARDAFF.

The sample holds a few counts of this clonotype. The chain is built from TRBV10-3 and TRBJ1-1; D is unclear. V lost 6 bases and J 5 bases, leaving 13 bases between the germline ends. The length of the CDR3 is 13 residues. Per the germline V gene, CDR1 is ENHRY and CDR2 is SYGVKD. The CDR3 loop reads CAIRDQGGTEAFF. The CDR3 DNA follows: TGTGCCATCAGAGACCAAGGTGGGACTGAAGCTTTCTTT.

V is TRBV5-1 and J is TRBJ2-1; the D is unclear. The germline CDR1 and CDR2 sequences are SGHRS and YFSETQ. The CDR3 totals 15 residues. V was pared by 3 bases and J by 4 bases, with 14 bases between. The CDR3 here is CASSSDPGLYNEQFF. CDR3 nucleotides: TGCGCCAGCAGCTCGGACCCGGGTCTTTACAATGAGCAGTTCTTC.

This clonotype came up a few times. The genes are TRBV10-3 and TRBJ2-5; 8 nucleotides match TRBD1. J lost 2 bases, V lost 6 bases, and 5 bases had no gene match. The CDR3 runs to 14 residues. The germline V gene encodes CDR1 ENHRY and CDR2 SYGVKD. CDR3 protein: CAISPRTGQETQYF. DNA of the CDR3: TGTGCCATCAGCCCTAGGACAGGGCAAGAGACCCAGTACTTC.

The table lists this clonotype with a few counts. The chain employs TRBV20-1 and TRBJ1-3; no clear D. The V end was cut by 4 bases, the J end by 0 bases, with 13 bases between. The germline V gene encodes CDR1 DFQATT and CDR2 SNEGSKA (reference sequence). The CDR3 is 15 amino acids. The CDR3 loop reads CSAKRGNNSGNTIYF. The DNA for the CDR3 is TGCAGTGCTAAAAGAGGGAATAACTCTGGAAACACCATATATTTT.

This clonotype was counted only a few times. The chain employs TRBV28 and TRBJ2-7, with D unclear. Germline values: CDR1 MDHEN, CDR2 SYDVKM. The V end was cut by 3 bases, the J end by 9 bases, with 6 bases between. The CDR3 has 10 residues. The CDR3 nucleotides are TGTGCCAGCAGTTTTGGTACGCAGTACTTC. It specifies CASSFGTQYF. Using reference TRBV28 and TRBJ2-7 for the parts outside the CDR3, the full variable domain is DVKVTQSSRYLVKRTGEKVFLECVQDMDHENMFWYRQDPGLGLRLIYFSYDVKMKEKGDIPEGYSVSREKKERFSLILESASTNQTSMYLCASSFGTQYFGPGTRLTVT.

The V gene is TRBV5-5, the J gene TRBJ1-5; perhaps TRBD1 as D (5 bases). Germline-derived CDR1 and CDR2 are SGHKS and YYEKEE (reference sequence). The CDR3 consists of 14 residues. Trimming removed 0 bases from V and 6 bases from J, with 10 bases in between. The chain's CDR3 is CASSLAGSTQPQHF. DNA for the CDR3: TGTGCCAGCAGCTTGGCAGGGTCTACTCAGCCCCAGCATTTT.

V is TRBV15 and J is TRBJ2-1; D perhaps matches TRBD1 (6 bases). V gave up 3 bases and J gave up 10 bases, with 10 bases separating them. The CDR3 runs to 12 residues. In germline, CDR1 is LNHNV, CDR2 YYDKDF (reference sequence). The CDR3 bases are TGTGCCACCAGCAGGTCAGACAGGGAGCAGTTCTTC. Translating it yields CATSRSDREQFF.

This chain uses TRBV5-8 with TRBJ1-1; possible D gene TRBD1, 5 bases. With 4 bases removed from V and 4 bases from J, the gap between germline ends came to 11 bases. The CDR3 is made up of 13 amino acids. Germline loops: CDR1 SGHTS, CDR2 YDEGEE. This CDR3 is CASSSWGGTEAFF. The CDR3 DNA reads TGTGCCAGCAGCAGCTGGGGGGGCACTGAAGCTTTCTTT.

In its sample, this clonotype was seen a few times. This sequence joins TRBV6-2 or TRBV6-3 and TRBJ1-3, with D unresolved. In germline, CDR1 is MNHEY, CDR2 SVGEGT. The CDR3 loop spans 12 amino acids. The V end was cut by 6 bases, the J end by 6 bases, with 9 bases between. The CDR3 DNA reads as TGTGCCAGCAGAAAATCGGAAAACACCATATATTTT. This sequence encodes CASRKSENTIYF.

The chain joins TRBV20-1 to TRBJ2-7; perhaps TRBD2 as D (6 bases). This CDR3 is 16 amino acids long. From germline, CDR1 is DFQATT and CDR2 SNEGSKA (reference sequence). V lost 2 bases to trimming and J lost 3 bases, with 20 bases between them. CDR3 loop: CSARRTQGLLSYEQYF. CDR3 nucleotide sequence: TGCAGTGCTAGACGTACCCAGGGACTTTTAAGCTACGAGCAGTACTTC.

This clonotype was counted only a few times. The chain couples TRBV18 to TRBJ2-2, with D tentatively TRBD2 (6 bases). The V gene's germline CDR1 is KGHSH and CDR2 LQKENI. The CDR3 length is 15 residues. V lost 5 bases to trimming and J lost 5 bases, with 15 bases between them. CDR3 sequence (DNA): TGTGCCAGCTCAAGGCCAGGAGGGGCGACCGGGGAGCTGTTTTTT. It is translated as CASSRPGGATGELFF.

The chain joins TRBV20-1 to TRBJ2-3; D is perhaps TRBD2 (5 bases). Deletions cut 6 bases from V and 0 bases from J, with 13 bases between. Germline CDR1 reads DFQATT; CDR2 reads SNEGSKA (reference sequence). The CDR3 runs to 14 residues. Here the CDR3 reads CSAQDWRSTDTQYF. CDR3 nucleotides: TGCAGTGCCCAGGACTGGAGAAGCACAGATACGCAGTATTTT.